This entry concerns a single TCR beta chain. This record belongs to a study of blood T cell dynamics during melanoma immunotherapy. The time point: pre-treatment baseline. Profiling relied on immunoSEQ multiplex PCR, and the TCRdb table lists in-frame clones only, not all of them. The data hold more than 5,000 clones, with nearly 90% observed a single time. Sequenced here: blood, sampled from a patient treated with checkpoint blockade. The receptor comes from a human donor with melanoma.

The CDR3 spells CASRFSVNYGYTF. The CDR3 nucleotides read TGTGCCAGCAGATTCAGCGTTAACTATGGCTACACCTTC. The genes are TRBV27 and TRBJ1-2; D unresolved. Trimming took 6 bases from V and 1 from J, leaving 9 bases between them. The CDR3 length is 13 residues. Looked up from germline, CDR1 is MNHEY and CDR2 is SMNVEV (reference sequence).